Below are 27 T cell receptor beta chains sequenced from a single sample in a study of cytomegalovirus exposure and HLA in healthy donors. A multiplex PCR was run with 60 Vbeta primers and 13 Jbeta primers. Assay used: immunoSEQ multiplex PCR; TCRdb lists only in-frame clones, some missing. The table records about 130,000 clones, roughly four fifths of them present only once. Sequenced: PBMCs. The receptors originated from a man under 40 in good health and CMV-seronegative.

This clone was seen a few times. The rearrangement links TRBV11-2 to TRBJ2-5; unclear D gene. The length of the CDR3 is 14 residues. Trimming took 5 bases from V and 5 from J, leaving 15 bases between them. Germline CDR1 is SGHAT and CDR2 is FQNNGV. CDR3 loop: CASSEIGFGETQYF. The CDR3 DNA reads TGTGCCAGCAGCGAAATCGGGTTTGGGGAGACCCAGTACTTC.

This chain connects TRBV28 to TRBJ1-6, with 11 bases fitting TRBD1. Trimming at V came to 6 bases and at J to 9 bases, leaving 7 bases not matched to a gene. In germline, CDR1 is MDHEN, CDR2 SYDVKM. The CDR3 runs 15 residues. CDR3 coding DNA: TGTGCCAGCAGAGAAGGACAGGGGGCAAGTTCACCCCTCCACTTT. It encodes CASREGQGASSPLHF.

The chain recombines TRBV5-1 with TRBJ2-2; 11 positions match TRBD2. The junction had 6 bases not matched to a gene; V was cut back by 4 bases and J by 4 bases. The CDR3 extends over 16 amino acids. Germline V gene sequence: CDR1 SGHRS, CDR2 YFSETQ. The CDR3 DNA is TGCGCCAGCAGCCGGTTAGCGGGAGGGAGCACCGGGGAGCTGTTTTTT. It translates to CASSRLAGGSTGELFF.

The genes are TRBV9 and TRBJ2-3, with 8 nucleotides matching TRBD2. V gave up 2 bases and J gave up 0 bases; unmatched junction bases: 5. The CDR3 totals 16 residues. Germline V gene data show CDR1 as SGDLS and CDR2 as YYNGEE. The CDR3 region is CASSVTSGPSTDTQYF. The CDR3 coding sequence is TGTGCCAGCAGCGTTACTAGCGGCCCTAGCACAGATACGCAGTATTTT.

Of note for this clone: In the same sample, other DNA sequences code for this CDR3. The chain is built from TRBV29-1 and TRBJ1-1; the D is unclear. V dropped 0 bases and J dropped 0 bases, with 14 bases sitting between them. This CDR3 spans 16 amino acids. Germline lookup yields CDR1 SQVTM and CDR2 ANQGSEA. CDR3 protein: CSVEDLAGGVNTEAFF. CDR3 coding DNA: TGCAGCGTTGAAGATCTTGCGGGCGGCGTGAACACTGAAGCTTTCTTT.

This chain uses TRBV5-1 with TRBJ2-1; 14 bases map to TRBD2. Germline CDR1 and CDR2: SGHRS and YFSETQ. V lost 4 bases, J lost 10 bases, and 7 bases stayed unmatched. This CDR3 is built from 15 residues. The CDR3 region is CASSLGTSGSLEQFF. The DNA of the CDR3 is TGCGCCAGCAGCCTCGGGACTAGCGGGAGTTTGGAGCAGTTCTTC.

This clone has a single count. The rearrangement joins TRBV19 to TRBJ1-6; TRBD1 is a possible D gene (6 bases). Germline lookup yields CDR1 LNHDA and CDR2 SQIVND (reference sequence). The CDR3 covers 13 residues. Trimming stripped 5 bases from V and 9 bases from J, with 11 bases between. In DNA form, the CDR3 reads TGTGCCAGTAGTTTTAGGGGGGGTTCACCCCTCCACTTT. The encoded protein is CASSFRGGSPLHF. The variable domain in full, with the rest retrieved from reference TRBV19 and TRBJ1-6, is DGGITQSPKYLFRKEGQNVTLSCEQNLNHDAMYWYRQDPGQGLRLIYYSQIVNDFQKGDIAEGYSVSREKKESFPLTVTSAQKNPTAFYLCASSFRGGSPLHFGNGTRLTVT.

This clone was detected only a few times. CDR3 sequence: CASGPGGDTEAFF. The CDR3 DNA follows: TGTGCCAGTGGACCCGGGGGGGACACTGAAGCTTTCTTT. V and J are TRBV19 and TRBJ1-1, with D perhaps matching TRBD1 (5 bases). CDR3 length equals 13 residues. The germline CDR1 and CDR2 sequences are LNHDA and SQIVND (reference sequence). The ends were cut back, 8 bases at V and 3 bases at J, with 13 bases in the middle.

The chain uses TRBV14 and TRBJ2-1, with 7 bases aligning to TRBD1. The CDR3 is 11 residues long. Germline CDR1 is SGHDN and CDR2 is FVKESK. The V segment lost 5 bases and the J segment 13 bases; nucleotides outside the gene matches: 5. The CDR3 protein is CASSYRGQQFF. CDR3 nucleotides: TGTGCCAGCAGCTACAGGGGTCAACAGTTCTTC.

The chain employs TRBV7-2 and TRBJ2-3; 8 positions agree with TRBD1. The V and J ends lost 3 bases and 2 bases, in that order; junction bases with no gene match: 10. Germline CDR1 SGHTA, CDR2 FQGNSA. The CDR3 contains 17 residues. The CDR3 coding sequence is TGTGCCAGCAGCTTCCGTAACAGGGGGAGCTTCACAGATACGCAGTATTTT. This sequence encodes CASSFRNRGSFTDTQYF. The whole variable domain, filled in from reference TRBV7-2 and TRBJ2-3, reads GAGVSQSPSNKVTEKGKDVELRCDPISGHTALYWYRQSLGQGLEFLIYFQGNSAPDKSGLPSDRFSAERTGGSVSTLTIQRTQQEDSAVYLCASSFRNRGSFTDTQYFGPGTRLTVL.

This chain links TRBV5-4 with TRBJ1-1; D is ambiguous. Trimming cost V 2 bases and J 4 bases, with 6 bases left between them. The CDR3 is made up of 12 amino acids. The germline V gene encodes CDR1 SGHNT and CDR2 YYREEE (reference sequence). CDR3 sequence (DNA): TGTGCCAGCAGCTTTGGAGGCACTGAAGCTTTCTTT. Its protein is CASSFGGTEAFF.

V and J are TRBV5-1 and TRBJ1-2, with D unclear. There are 14 residues in the CDR3. Between the trimmed V and J ends, which lost 0 bases and 0 bases, there was a span of 6 bases. Germline assignment: CDR1 SGHRS and CDR2 YFSETQ. In DNA, the CDR3 is TGCGCCAGCAGCTTGGGTGTCTCTAACTATGGCTACACCTTC. Residues: CASSLGVSNYGYTF.

This chain's CDR3 is CASSLWGVGGNTIYF. The CDR3 DNA is TGTGCCAGCAGCTTGTGGGGGGTCGGTGGAAACACCATATATTTT. The rearrangement joins TRBV13 to TRBJ1-3; tentatively, D is TRBD1 (5 bases). The CDR3 loop spans 15 amino acids. Trimming removed 3 bases from V and 3 bases from J, with 12 bases in between. The V gene's germline CDR1 is PRHDT and CDR2 FYEKMQ (reference sequence).

The genes are TRBV4-1 and TRBJ2-5, with D possibly matching TRBD2 (6 bases). Trimming removed 0 bases from V and 5 bases from J, with 13 bases in between. Germline V gene data show CDR1 as MGHRA and CDR2 as YSYEKL. CDR3 size: 15 residues. The CDR3 reads CASSQDRAGRETQYF. The DNA for the CDR3 is TGCGCCAGCAGCCAAGATCGTGCAGGGAGGGAGACCCAGTACTTC.

The chain uses TRBV7-2 and TRBJ2-5; D is uncertain. V was clipped by 2 bases and J by 7 bases, with 5 bases between them. The CDR3 is 11 amino acids. Looked up from germline, CDR1 is SGHTA and CDR2 is FQGNSA. CDR3 nucleotides: TGTGCCAGCAGCTTATCGGGGACCCAGTACTTC. This encodes CASSLSGTQYF.

The chain couples TRBV6-4 to TRBJ2-5, with D perhaps matching TRBD1 (5 bases). V was pared by 7 bases and J by 5 bases, with 17 bases between. Germline V gene data show CDR1 as MRHNA and CDR2 as SNTAGT. The CDR3 is 14 amino acids. The CDR3 loop reads CASNPLGRVETQYF. DNA for the CDR3: TGTGCCAGCAATCCCTTAGGCAGGGTTGAGACCCAGTACTTC.

The genes are TRBV29-1 and TRBJ2-5; a weak D match, TRBD2 (7 bases). The CDR3 sequence is 16 residues long. V gave up 2 bases and J gave up 5 bases, with 21 bases separating them. Germline assignment: CDR1 SQVTM and CDR2 ANQGSEA. Written as DNA, the CDR3 is TGCAGCGTTGAAAGTTCCCTCGGCAGGGGAGGGGAGACCCAGTACTTC. This sequence encodes CSVESSLGRGGETQYF. Using reference TRBV29-1 and TRBJ2-5 for the parts outside the CDR3, the full variable domain is SAVISQKPSRDICQRGTSLTIQCQVDSQVTMMFWYRQQPGQSLTLIATANQGSEATYESGFVIDKFPISRPNLTFSTLTVSNMSPEDSSIYLCSVESSLGRGGETQYFGPGTRLLVL.

J is TRBJ2-1 and V is TRBV29-1; no firm D call. The germline V gene has CDR1 SQVTM and CDR2 ANQGSEA. The length of the CDR3 is 12 residues. With 6 bases removed from V and 1 base from J, the gap between germline ends came to 7 bases. The CDR3 DNA follows: TGCAGCGTGAGCCCATCCTACAATGAGCAGTTCTTC. This sequence encodes CSVSPSYNEQFF.

This chain connects TRBV7-2 to TRBJ2-3; the D gene is possibly TRBD2 (5 bases). CDR3 length: 16 residues. Germline lookup yields CDR1 SGHTA and CDR2 FQGNSA. Trimming took 6 bases from V and 4 from J, leaving 20 bases between them. Written as DNA, the CDR3 is TGTGCCAGCAGACGAGCATCCCGGGGTTCTGCAGATACGCAGTATTTT. It translates to CASRRASRGSADTQYF.

This clone was seen once. V usage is TRBV7-6 and J usage is TRBJ1-6; TRBD1 might be the D (6 bases). Germline loops: CDR1 SGHVS, CDR2 FNYEAQ. Trimming removed 5 bases from V and 8 bases from J, with 10 bases in between. The CDR3 sequence is 13 residues long. CDR3: CASSAGDDSPLHF. The CDR3 DNA reads as TGTGCCAGCAGCGCAGGGGACGATTCACCCCTCCACTTT.

The chain employs TRBV27 and TRBJ2-7, with 9 bases aligning to TRBD1. Germline V gene data show CDR1 as MNHEY and CDR2 as SMNVEV (reference sequence). Germline trimming cut 4 bases from V and 3 bases from J; bases unmatched to any gene: 4. CDR3 size: 14 residues. Here the CDR3 reads CASSWGQGSYEQYF. The CDR3 DNA follows: TGTGCCAGCAGTTGGGGACAGGGCAGCTACGAGCAGTACTTC.

This clone was recorded only once. The chain couples TRBV2 to TRBJ2-7; 8 bases map to TRBD1. The CDR3 sequence is 17 residues long. The germline CDR1 and CDR2 sequences are SNHLY and FYNNEI. The V gene end was trimmed by 2 bases and the J gene end by 4 bases; junction bases not matched to a gene: 13. Here the CDR3 reads CASSEQVSGGEGYEQYF. The CDR3 region has the DNA TGTGCCAGCAGTGAACAAGTGTCAGGGGGCGAAGGATACGAGCAGTACTTC.

The J gene is TRBJ2-5, the V gene TRBV5-1; D ambiguous. The CDR3 runs to 15 residues. V dropped 4 bases and J dropped 1 base, with 14 bases sitting between them. The germline CDR1 and CDR2 sequences are SGHRS and YFSETQ. The CDR3 DNA sequence: TGCGCCAGCAGCCGGTCAGGCAGTCCCCAAGAGACCCAGTACTTC. It encodes CASSRSGSPQETQYF.

V usage is TRBV30 and J usage is TRBJ2-7; 8 nucleotides match TRBD1. V lost 5 bases and J lost 4; bases outside the gene matches: 10. The CDR3 has 14 amino acids. The germline V gene has CDR1 GTSNPN and CDR2 SVGIG (reference sequence). CDR3 sequence (DNA): TGTGCCTGGTCTCCCGGGACAGGCAGTTACGAGCAGTACTTC. As protein: CAWSPGTGSYEQYF.

This clone was seen more than once but under ten times. The V gene is TRBV7-2, the J gene TRBJ1-6; 8 bases align to TRBD1. The germline CDR1 and CDR2 sequences are SGHTA and FQGNSA. The CDR3 contains 13 residues. V trimming: 5 bases; J trimming: 12 bases; junction bases outside the gene matches: 6. The CDR3 reads CASSAGDRLPLHF. CDR3 bases: TGTGCCAGCAGCGCCGGGGACAGGCTACCCCTCCACTTT.

V usage is TRBV5-1 and J usage is TRBJ2-5; maybe TRBD1 (5 bases). The CDR3 loop spans 15 amino acids. Germline lookup yields CDR1 SGHRS and CDR2 YFSETQ. Deletions cut 7 bases from V and 2 bases from J, with 18 bases between. CDR3 bases: TGCGCCAGCTTCTCCGGTGTCAGGGTACAAGAGACCCAGTACTTC. Its translation: CASFSGVRVQETQYF.

The chain couples TRBV7-8 to TRBJ1-5, with a weak D call TRBD1 (6 bases). V lost 1 base and J 6 bases, leaving 13 bases between the germline ends. Germline V CDR1 and CDR2: SGHVS, FQNEAQ. The CDR3 has 15 residues. In DNA, the CDR3 is TGTGCCAGCAGCTTAGGGGCAGGGGAGAGTCAGCCCCAGCATTTT. It encodes CASSLGAGESQPQHF. Using reference TRBV7-8 and TRBJ1-5 for the parts outside the CDR3, the full variable domain is GAGVSQSPRYKVAKRGQDVALRCDPISGHVSLFWYQQALGQGPEFLTYFQNEAQLDKSGLPSDRFFAERPEGSVSTLKIQRTQQEDSAVYLCASSLGAGESQPQHFGDGTRLSIL.